Listed here are 20 T cell receptor beta chains from one sample, sequenced in a study of cytomegalovirus exposure and HLA in healthy donors. PCR primers comprised 60 Vbeta and 13 Jbeta primers. The assay was immunoSEQ multiplex PCR, and TCRdb's table has in-frame clones only and misses some. Here the sample spans 150,000 to 200,000 clones, 60% to 80% being singletons. Sequenced sample: PBMCs. Every receptor here comes from a male donor in good health and CMV-seronegative.

The chain is built from TRBV5-4 and TRBJ1-2; D possibly corresponds to TRBD1 (6 bases). The CDR3 length is 15 residues. V was pared by 0 bases and J by 6 bases, with 15 bases between. Per germline, CDR1 SGHNT and CDR2 YYREEE (reference sequence). The CDR3 DNA reads as TGTGCCAGCAGCTTGGGCACGCCGGGACAAGATGGCTACACCTTC. The encoded protein is CASSLGTPGQDGYTF. The whole variable domain, filled in from reference TRBV5-4 and TRBJ1-2, reads ETGVTQSPTHLIKTRGQQVTLRCSSQSGHNTVSWYQQALGQGPQFIFQYYREEENGRGNFPPRFSGLQFPNYSSELNVNALELDDSALYLCASSLGTPGQDGYTFGSGTRLTVV.

The chain has TRBV11-2 and TRBJ2-7; TRBD1 might be the D (5 bases). V shed 0 bases and J shed 7 bases, with 13 bases lying between them. The germline V gene encodes CDR1 SGHAT and CDR2 FQNNGV. The CDR3 extends over 14 amino acids. The CDR3 DNA reads as TGTGCCAGCAGCTTAGACGACAGCCTTAAGGAGCAGTACTTC. This encodes CASSLDDSLKEQYF.

The gene calls are TRBV5-1 and TRBJ1-6; D not resolved. CDR3 size: 14 residues. Per the germline V gene, CDR1 is SGHRS and CDR2 is YFSETQ. Trimming cost V 5 bases and J 3 bases, with 9 bases left between them. CDR3 DNA sequence: TGCGCCAGCAGTTCCGGGAGCTATAATTCACCCCTCCACTTT. Its protein product is CASSSGSYNSPLHF.

The rearrangement joins TRBV7-2 to TRBJ2-3; TRBD2 matches 8 bases. J gave up 3 bases and V 4 bases, and 18 bases lay outside the gene matches. Germline V lookup: CDR1 SGHTA, CDR2 FQGNSA. This CDR3 spans 19 amino acids. Written as DNA, the CDR3 is TGTGCCAGCAGCTCGACGAATAACCTAGCGGGCAAACATACAGATACGCAGTATTTT. Translation gives CASSSTNNLAGKHTDTQYF.

This clone was detected once. The chain joins TRBV9 to TRBJ2-1, with D hard to call. This CDR3 has 15 residues. Trimming took off 0 bases at V and 4 bases at J, with 11 bases between the two ends. CDR1 is SGDLS and CDR2 is YYNGEE in the germline V gene. CDR3 coding DNA: TGTGCCAGCAGCGTAGCTTCCCCTAGTTACAATGAGCAGTTCTTC. This encodes CASSVASPSYNEQFF.

The chain recombines TRBV28 with TRBJ2-7; 9 nucleotides agree with TRBD2. The germline V gene has CDR1 MDHEN and CDR2 SYDVKM. This CDR3 has 15 residues. Trimming at V came to 7 bases and at J to 3 bases, leaving 10 bases not matched to a gene. Written as DNA, the CDR3 is TGTGCCAGCAACCCGGCTAGCGGGAAGGTCTACGAGCAGTACTTC. As protein: CASNPASGKVYEQYF.

The chain joins TRBV5-4 to TRBJ1-1, with 9 bases that match TRBD1. The CDR3 spans 13 residues. The junction had 6 bases not matched to a gene; V was cut back by 4 bases and J by 8 bases. Germline V lookup: CDR1 SGHNT, CDR2 YYREEE (reference sequence). The CDR3 is CASSGDRDYEAFF. The CDR3 nucleotides read TGTGCCAGCAGCGGGGACAGGGATTACGAAGCTTTCTTT.

This chain links TRBV7-6 with TRBJ1-1, with TRBD1 identical over 7 bases. Germline V gives CDR1 SGHVS, CDR2 FNYEAQ. The CDR3 length is 15 residues. Losses at the gene ends were 4 bases for V and 0 bases for J; bases not matched to a gene: 5. CDR3 loop: CASSYGTAVNTEAFF. In DNA form, the CDR3 reads TGTGCCAGCAGCTACGGGACAGCCGTGAACACTGAAGCTTTCTTT.

V and J are TRBV18 and TRBJ1-2; TRBD1 aligns across 12 bases. V trimming: 6 bases; J trimming: 6 bases; junction bases outside the gene matches: 5. The CDR3 spans 14 residues. The V gene's germline CDR1 is KGHSH and CDR2 LQKENI. In DNA, the CDR3 is TGTGCCAGCTCGGAGGGGACAGGGGGCAATGGCTACACCTTC. It encodes CASSEGTGGNGYTF.

This rearrangement joins TRBV7-2 to TRBJ2-7; 8 nucleotides match TRBD1. Trimming removed 7 bases from V and 1 base from J; junction bases left unmatched: 6. CDR1 SGHTA and CDR2 FQGNSA come from the germline V gene. The CDR3 is 14 residues long. CDR3 sequence: CASTPGTGSYEQYF. The DNA for the CDR3 is TGTGCCAGCACTCCGGGGACAGGTTCCTACGAGCAGTACTTC.

The CDR3 DNA follows: TGTGCCAGCAGAACGGACAGAACTAATGAAAAACTGTTTTTT. Its protein product is CASRTDRTNEKLFF. The chain has TRBV2 and TRBJ1-4, with a tentative D call TRBD1 (6 bases). The V end lost 6 bases, the J end lost 1 base, and 9 bases lay between the germline ends. Germline V gene data show CDR1 as SNHLY and CDR2 as FYNNEI. The CDR3 runs to 14 residues. The full variable domain, with the rest looked up from reference TRBV2 and TRBJ1-4, is EPEVTQTPSHQVTQMGQEVILRCVPISNHLYFYWYRQILGQKVEFLVSFYNNEISEKSEIFDDQFSVERPDGSNFTLKIRSTKLEDSAMYFCASRTDRTNEKLFFGSGTQLSVL.

The sample holds one count of this clone. CDR3 bases: TGCGCCAGCAGCCAAGGACCTAGCGGGGGCTGGGGAGAGACCCAGTACTTC. Its protein is CASSQGPSGGWGETQYF. J is TRBJ2-5 and V is TRBV4-1; 10 nucleotides line up with TRBD2. Germline loops: CDR1 MGHRA, CDR2 YSYEKL. Trimming at V came to 1 base and at J to 4 bases, leaving 9 bases not matched to a gene. The CDR3 consists of 17 residues.

The chain employs TRBV10-3 and TRBJ1-2, with 10 bases identical to TRBD1. Germline lookup yields CDR1 ENHRY and CDR2 SYGVKD. CDR3 length: 14 residues. With V trimmed by 2 bases and J by 7 bases, 4 bases remained unmatched. Here the CDR3 DNA reads TGTGCCATCAGTGAGATGAGACAGGGGGCTGGCTACACCTTC. Its protein is CAISEMRQGAGYTF.

The rearrangement links TRBV30 to TRBJ2-2; no definite D call. This CDR3 is 13 amino acids long. Germline V gene sequence: CDR1 GTSNPN, CDR2 SVGIG (reference sequence). With 4 bases removed from V and 1 base from J, the gap between germline ends came to 7 bases. CDR3 protein: CAWNEQNTGELFF. The CDR3 nucleotides are TGTGCCTGGAACGAACAGAACACCGGGGAGCTGTTTTTT.

The J gene is TRBJ2-7, the V gene TRBV5-6; the D gene is possibly TRBD1 (6 bases). This CDR3 has 13 residues. Germline V CDR1 and CDR2: SGHDT, YYEEEE. The germline V and J ends were trimmed by 5 bases and 7 bases, with 16 bases remaining between them. The CDR3 DNA follows: TGTGCCAGCAGACTCAGGGGAGCGAGGGAGCAGTACTTC. Its translation: CASRLRGAREQYF.

The chain is built from TRBV18 and TRBJ2-7; D may be TRBD1 (5 bases). CDR1 and CDR2 (germline): KGHSH, LQKENI. Trimming shortened V by 3 bases and J by 7 bases, and 19 bases separated the two germline ends. This CDR3 is built from 15 residues. CDR3: CASSPLLVAGREQYF. The DNA of the CDR3 is TGTGCCAGCTCACCCCTCCTCGTGGCAGGGCGGGAGCAGTACTTC.

CDR3 residues: CASAVLTRENEQYF. The CDR3 DNA reads TGTGCCAGCGCCGTCCTTACAAGGGAGAACGAGCAGTACTTC. The V call is TRBV6-6, the J call TRBJ2-7; perhaps TRBD2 as D (5 bases). Germline CDR1 and CDR2: MNHNY and SVGAGI (reference sequence). This CDR3 is built from 14 residues. V was shortened by 8 bases and J by 5 bases, with 19 bases between the two germline ends.

The rearrangement joins TRBV29-1 to TRBJ1-1, with 7 bases fitting TRBD1. The CDR3 length is 13 residues. With 7 bases clipped from V and 1 base from J, the junction kept 6 bases outside the gene matches. The germline V gene encodes CDR1 SQVTM and CDR2 ANQGSEA. CDR3 DNA: TGCAGCGGCCGGGACAGCTCGAACACTGAAGCTTTCTTT. Translating gives CSGRDSSNTEAFF.

This clone was found a few times. V gene TRBV19 combines with J gene TRBJ1-5; D is possibly TRBD1 (5 bases). The V gene's germline CDR1 is LNHDA and CDR2 SQIVND (reference sequence). Trimming took off 3 bases at V and 2 bases at J, with 11 bases between the two ends. The length of the CDR3 is 15 residues. The CDR3 sequence: CASSIGGLGNQPQHF. As DNA, the CDR3 is TGTGCCAGTAGTATTGGGGGGTTGGGCAATCAGCCCCAGCATTTT.

The chain joins TRBV27 to TRBJ1-2, with 7 bases aligning to TRBD1. Germline values: CDR1 MNHEY, CDR2 SMNVEV (reference sequence). This CDR3 comprises 15 residues. Trimming cost V 4 bases and J 4 bases; bases outside gene matches: 9. In nucleotides, the CDR3 is TGTGCCAGCAGTTCTTTTCCGGGACAGAGCTATGGCTACACCTTC. Its translation is CASSSFPGQSYGYTF.